The clone carrying this T cell receptor beta chain appeared a few times. The germline gives CDR1 KGHDR, CDR2 SFDVKD. V dropped 4 bases and J dropped 4 bases, with 15 bases sitting between them. There are 15 residues in the CDR3. TCRdb analysed the RT-PCR reads with MiXCR anew, one entry per CDR3 protein. Of 650,000 to 800,000 distinct CDR3 sequences in the sample, around 14% were seen once. The chain recombines TRBV24-1 with TRBJ1-2, with a weak D call TRBD1 (6 bases). The specimen sequenced was memory CD4+ T cells from blood. The TCR was taken from a female donor in good health, serving as a healthy control. The CDR3 nucleotides are TGTGCCACCAGTGAAGGGGGGCGGTCCATCTATGGCTACACCTTC. It is translated as CATSEGGRSIYGYTF.